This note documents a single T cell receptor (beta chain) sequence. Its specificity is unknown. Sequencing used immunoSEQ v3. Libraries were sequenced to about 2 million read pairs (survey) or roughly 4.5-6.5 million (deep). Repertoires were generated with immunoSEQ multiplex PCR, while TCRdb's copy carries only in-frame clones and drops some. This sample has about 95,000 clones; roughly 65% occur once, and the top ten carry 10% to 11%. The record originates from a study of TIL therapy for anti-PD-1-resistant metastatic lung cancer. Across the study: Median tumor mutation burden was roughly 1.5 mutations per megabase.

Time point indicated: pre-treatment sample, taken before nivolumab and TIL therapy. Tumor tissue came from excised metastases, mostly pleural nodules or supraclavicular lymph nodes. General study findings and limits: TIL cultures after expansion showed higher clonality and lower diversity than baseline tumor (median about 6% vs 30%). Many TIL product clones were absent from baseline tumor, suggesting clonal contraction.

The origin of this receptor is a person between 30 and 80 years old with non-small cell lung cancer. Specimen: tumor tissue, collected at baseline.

For the CDR3, the DNA is TGTGCCTGGAGTCGGACAGGGTACGGTGAAAAACTGTTTTTT. Protein: CAWSRTGYGEKLFF. The chain joins TRBV30 to TRBJ1-4, with TRBD1 identical over 8 bases. CDR1 and CDR2 (germline): GTSNPN, SVGIG (reference sequence). V lost 2 bases, J lost 7 bases, and 6 bases stayed unmatched. This CDR3 region has 14 residues.